The present T cell receptor beta chain was sequenced within a study of cytomegalovirus exposure and HLA in healthy donors. V gave up 4 bases and J gave up 4 bases; unmatched junction bases: 6. The germline CDR1 and CDR2 sequences are SGHRS and YFSETQ. This CDR3 comprises 15 residues. Comments on this clone: As yet, its antigen is unknown.

The PCR made use of 60 Vbeta and 13 Jbeta primers. Per the original methods: An analysis performed later counted roughly 80 million unique TCR beta chains (around 9.9 million of them shared). The protocol was immunoSEQ multiplex PCR, while the TCRdb copy is restricted to in-frame clones and leaves out a portion. V and J calls and clone size are as listed in that table; D and trimming were resolved from the DNA. The data contain 200,000 to 300,000 clones, just under 85% of them singletons. General study points: There was a cluster of highly shared sequence variants that was likely a sequencing artifact.

This TCR derives from a woman aged 40 to 55 in good health and CMV-seropositive. J is TRBJ2-1 and V is TRBV5-1, with TRBD1 matching over 9 bases. Specimen: PBMCs. CDR3 in amino acids: CASSQQGANYNEQFF. The CDR3 DNA is TGCGCCAGCAGCCAACAGGGGGCTAATTACAATGAGCAGTTCTTC.